The 14 T cell receptor beta chains below come from one sample, sequenced in a study of blood T cells in healthy people across ages. Using a J-beta primer mix together with a sample-barcoded 5' primer, a second PCR was run for about 6 to 11 cycles. TCRdb redid the calling of the 5' RACE reads with MiXCR, one entry per CDR3 protein. The sample carries roughly 1,000,000 distinct CDR3 sequences, approximately 25% recorded once. The sample was also linked to a second study, of T cells of mothers and their children.

Sequenced material: blood. The source is a girl aged 2-10 years in good health.

This clonotype was counted a few times. The chain is built from TRBV10-3 and TRBJ2-5; D is ambiguous. This CDR3 is 15 amino acids long. V lost 4 bases and J lost 1, with 13 bases in between. The V gene's germline CDR1 is ENHRY and CDR2 SYGVKD. The CDR3 sequence: CAISASDASQETQYF. DNA for the CDR3: TGTGCCATCAGTGCGTCCGATGCGTCCCAAGAGACCCAGTACTTC.

The V gene is TRBV6-5, the J gene TRBJ2-5, with TRBD2 matching over 8 bases. Per the germline V gene, CDR1 is MNHEY and CDR2 is SVGAGI. CDR3 length: 13 residues. The V segment lost 6 bases and the J segment 4 bases; nucleotides outside the gene matches: 4. DNA for the CDR3: TGTGCCAGCAGGGAAGCGGGAGTAGAGACCCAGTACTTC. Its protein product is CASREAGVETQYF.

This rearrangement joins TRBV12-3 or TRBV12-4 to TRBJ1-4, with D unclear. The V end was cut by 5 bases, the J end by 7 bases, with 17 bases between. CDR3 length: 15 residues. CDR3 protein: CASSQTPGLGEKLFF. The CDR3 bases are TGTGCCAGCAGTCAGACCCCCGGGCTCGGTGAAAAACTGTTTTTT.

This clonotype has at least ten counts. An end of the junction does not agree with germline; a read error may underlie this. The chain recombines TRBV4-3 with TRBJ2-7; D is uncertain. Looked up from germline, CDR1 is LGHNA and CDR2 is YSLEER. This CDR3 has 13 residues. CDR3 sequence reads: CASSQGSGYEQYF. The CDR3 bases are TGTGCCAGCAGCCAAGGATCGGGTTACGAGCAGTACTTC.

Only a few counts were recorded for this clonotype. V gene TRBV5-1 combines with J gene TRBJ2-7; TRBD2 matches at 7 bases. The length of the CDR3 is 16 residues. The germline V gene has CDR1 SGHRS and CDR2 YFSETQ. With V trimmed by 4 bases and J by 3 bases, 13 bases remained unmatched. The CDR3 is CASSLTIGASGYEQYF. The DNA of the CDR3 is TGCGCCAGCAGCCTCACGATCGGTGCTAGCGGCTACGAGCAGTACTTC.

This chain uses TRBV4-2 with TRBJ2-1; D is tentatively TRBD1 or TRBD2 (5 bases each). V was shortened by 0 bases and J by 9 bases, with 15 bases between the two germline ends. The CDR3 totals 15 residues. Germline V gene sequence: CDR1 LGHNA, CDR2 YNFKEQ. The CDR3 bases are TGTGCCAGCAGCCAAGACAGGGTAGGGGACGGTGAGCAGTTCTTC. It encodes CASSQDRVGDGEQFF.

The sample holds many counts of this clonotype. V gene TRBV20-1 combines with J gene TRBJ2-5; D remains unclear. Trimming took off 6 bases at V and 5 bases at J, with 7 bases between the two ends. CDR3 length: 10 amino acids. Germline V gene data show CDR1 as DFQATT and CDR2 as SNEGSKA (reference sequence). CDR3 sequence reads: CSASTETQYF. The CDR3 nucleotides read TGCAGTGCCAGTACTGAGACCCAGTACTTC.

This clonotype was counted only a few times. This chain uses TRBV12-3 or TRBV12-4 with TRBJ2-5; 10 positions match TRBD1. This CDR3 is 15 amino acids long. The V gene end was trimmed by 3 bases and the J gene end by 4 bases; junction bases not matched to a gene: 5. CDR3 sequence reads: CASSLTGGTGETQYF. The CDR3 DNA reads as TGTGCCAGCAGTTTGACAGGGGGCACGGGAGAGACCCAGTACTTC.

The chain has TRBV6-5 and TRBJ2-4; possible D gene TRBD1, 6 bases. Germline CDR1 is MNHEY and CDR2 is SVGAGI. The V and J ends lost 5 bases and 9 bases respectively, with 14 bases between them. This CDR3 has 13 residues. The CDR3, as DNA: TGTGCCAGCAGTGCCCCGACAGGCACCATTCAGTACTTC. Amino acid sequence: CASSAPTGTIQYF.

This rearrangement joins TRBV5-4 to TRBJ2-1; 11 nucleotides match TRBD2. The CDR3 sequence is 16 residues long. The ends lost 0 bases at V and 6 bases at J; junction bases unmatched: 5. Per the germline V gene, CDR1 is SGHNT and CDR2 is YYREEE (reference sequence). The CDR3: CASSLELAGDSNEQFF. For the CDR3, the DNA is TGTGCCAGCAGCTTGGAACTAGCGGGGGACTCCAATGAGCAGTTCTTC.

Only a few counts were recorded for this clonotype. The chain recombines TRBV20-1 with TRBJ1-2, with D hard to call. With 6 bases removed from V and 0 bases from J, the gap between germline ends came to 11 bases. The CDR3 length is 13 residues. Germline CDR1 DFQATT, CDR2 SNEGSKA (reference sequence). CDR3 residues: CSARFLTNYGYTF. The CDR3 DNA reads TGCAGTGCCAGGTTTCTCACTAACTATGGCTACACCTTC.

There are a few counts of this clonotype. V usage is TRBV9 and J usage is TRBJ1-4; 8 positions agree with TRBD1. Germline V gene data show CDR1 as SGDLS and CDR2 as YYNGEE. After removal of 4 bases from V and 8 bases from J, the junction contained 13 bases not matched to a gene. The CDR3 has 16 amino acids. CDR3 sequence: CASSRRATGAIEKLFF. For the CDR3, the DNA is TGTGCCAGCAGCAGACGAGCGACAGGGGCCATAGAAAAACTGTTTTTT.

This chain connects TRBV15 to TRBJ2-3; D may be TRBD1 (6 bases). Germline assignment: CDR1 LNHNV and CDR2 YYDKDF (reference sequence). The V end was cut by 4 bases, the J end by 5 bases, with 7 bases between. CDR3 length equals 12 residues. CDR3 sequence: CATSKGGDTQYF. The CDR3 nucleotides are TGTGCCACCAGCAAAGGGGGAGATACGCAGTATTTT.

This clonotype was counted only a few times. The rearrangement joins TRBV20-1 to TRBJ2-1, with 8 bases matching TRBD2. The tail of the sequence fits TRBJ2-7 better, so the J call may be wrong. Germline V gene lookup returns CDR1 DFQATT and CDR2 SNEGSKA (reference sequence). The CDR3 consists of 16 residues. CDR3 amino acids: CSARDPWSSGRSEQYF. The DNA for the CDR3 is TGCAGTGCTAGAGATCCCTGGTCAAGCGGGAGATCCGAGCAGTACTTC.